This T cell receptor beta chain was identified during a study of Ad26.COV2.S vaccination and SARS-CoV-2 variants. Whole-study context: Donor got 5x10^10 or 1x10^11 viral particles of Ad26.COV2.S.

Profiling relied on immunoSEQ multiplex PCR, and the TCRdb table lists in-frame clones only, not all of them. This table holds 300,000 to 350,000 clones, about 88% found once. Treatment: some 20 received Ad26.COV2.S at low or high dose, single or two shots; 5 received placebo; per-sample allocation not given. Specimen acquisition occurred on day 63 following the initial vaccine or placebo injection. An Ad26 vector carrying the Wuhan-strain SARS-CoV-2 spike served as the vaccine. The V end lost 6 bases, the J end lost 2 bases, and 14 bases lay between the germline ends. The CDR3 consists of 13 residues. Germline V lookup: CDR1 SQVTM, CDR2 ANQGSEA. On this clone: Its antigen is not identified.

General observations from the study: The authors reported substantial breadth in spike-specific CD8+ and CD4+ T cell responses after vaccination. TCR breadth and depth estimates may have understated total T cell responses.

This clonotype was obtained from a person between 18 and 65 years old who received the Ad26.COV2.S COVID-19 vaccine or a placebo. The source material was peripheral blood, sampled in a trial of Ad26.COV2.S vaccine versus placebo. The chain recombines TRBV29-1 with TRBJ2-7; D gene ambiguous. This CDR3 is CSVLSYRTYEQYF. The CDR3 DNA follows: TGCAGCGTCCTCTCCTACCGTACCTACGAGCAGTACTTC.